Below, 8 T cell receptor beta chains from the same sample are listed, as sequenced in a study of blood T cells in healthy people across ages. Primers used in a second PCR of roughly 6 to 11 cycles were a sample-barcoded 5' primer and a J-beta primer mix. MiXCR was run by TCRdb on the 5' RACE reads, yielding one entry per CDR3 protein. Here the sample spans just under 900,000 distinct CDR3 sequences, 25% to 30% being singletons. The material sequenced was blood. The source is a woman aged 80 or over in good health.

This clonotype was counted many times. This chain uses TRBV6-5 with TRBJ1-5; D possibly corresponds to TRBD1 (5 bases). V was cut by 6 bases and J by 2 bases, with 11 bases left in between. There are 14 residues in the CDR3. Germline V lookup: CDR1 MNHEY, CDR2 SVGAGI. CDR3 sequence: CASSIRDGNQPQHF. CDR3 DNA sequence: TGTGCCAGCAGCATCCGGGACGGCAATCAGCCCCAGCATTTT.

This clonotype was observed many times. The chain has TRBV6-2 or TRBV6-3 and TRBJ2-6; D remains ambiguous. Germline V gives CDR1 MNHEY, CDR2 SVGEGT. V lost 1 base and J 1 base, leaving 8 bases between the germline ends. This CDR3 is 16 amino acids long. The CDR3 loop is CASSYYRRSGANVLTF. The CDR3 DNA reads TGTGCCAGCAGTTACTACCGACGATCTGGGGCCAACGTCCTGACTTTC.

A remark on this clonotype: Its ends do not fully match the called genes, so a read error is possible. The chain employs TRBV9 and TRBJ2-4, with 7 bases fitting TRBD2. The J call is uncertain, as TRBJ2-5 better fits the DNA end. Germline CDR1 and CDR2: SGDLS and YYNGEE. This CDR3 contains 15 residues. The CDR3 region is CASCVAGGVSETQYF. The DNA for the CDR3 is TGTGCCAGCTGCGTAGCGGGCGGGGTGTCAGAGACCCAGTACTTC.

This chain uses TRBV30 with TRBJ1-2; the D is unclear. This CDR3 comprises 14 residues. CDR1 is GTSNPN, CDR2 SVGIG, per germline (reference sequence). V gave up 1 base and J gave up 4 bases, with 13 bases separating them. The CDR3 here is CAWSEREQAYGYTF. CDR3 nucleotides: TGTGCCTGGAGTGAGAGGGAGCAAGCCTATGGCTACACCTTC.

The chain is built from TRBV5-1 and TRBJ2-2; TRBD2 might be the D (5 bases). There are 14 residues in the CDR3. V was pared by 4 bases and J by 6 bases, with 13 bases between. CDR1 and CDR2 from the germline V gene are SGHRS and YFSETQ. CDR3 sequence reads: CASSPARVAGELFF. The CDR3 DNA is TGCGCCAGCAGCCCCGCGAGGGTGGCCGGGGAGCTGTTTTTT.

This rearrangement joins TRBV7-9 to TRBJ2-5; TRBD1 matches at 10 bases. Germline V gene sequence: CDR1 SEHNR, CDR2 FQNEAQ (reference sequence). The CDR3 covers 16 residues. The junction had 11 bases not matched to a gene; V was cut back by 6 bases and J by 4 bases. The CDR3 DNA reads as TGTGCCAGCAGTGAGGTGGGGACAGGGGTGCCAGAGACCCAGTACTTC. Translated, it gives CASSEVGTGVPETQYF.

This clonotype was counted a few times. Written as DNA, the CDR3 is TGTGCCAGCAGTCGGGACGGACGAGATACGCAGTATTTT. Translation gives CASSRDGRDTQYF. V gene TRBV7-2 combines with J gene TRBJ2-3; D may match TRBD1 or TRBD2 (5 bases each). Trimming left V 6 bases short and J 5 bases short, with 12 bases between. This CDR3 has 13 amino acids. Germline V gives CDR1 SGHTA, CDR2 FQGNSA.

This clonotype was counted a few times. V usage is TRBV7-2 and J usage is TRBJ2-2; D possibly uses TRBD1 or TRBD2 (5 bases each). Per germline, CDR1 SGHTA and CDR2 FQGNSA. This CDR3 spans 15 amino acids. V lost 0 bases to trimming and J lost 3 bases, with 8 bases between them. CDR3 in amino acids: CASSLAGVDTGELFF. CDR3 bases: TGTGCCAGCAGCTTAGCGGGGGTGGACACCGGGGAGCTGTTTTTT. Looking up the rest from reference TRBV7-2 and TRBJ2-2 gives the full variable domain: GAGVSQSPSNKVTEKGKDVELRCDPISGHTALYWYRQSLGQGLEFLIYFQGNSAPDKSGLPSDRFSAERTGGSVSTLTIQRTQQEDSAVYLCASSLAGVDTGELFFGEGSRLTVL.